This T cell receptor beta chain was sequenced for a study of T cells after posttransplantation cyclophosphamide. The data were produced by immunoSEQ multiplex PCR, yet TCRdb's version contains in-frame clones alone and is incomplete. The sample presents roughly 8,000 clones, none singletons. Trimming cost V 3 bases and J 5 bases, with 7 bases left between them. The germline V gene has CDR1 SEHNR and CDR2 FQNEAQ (reference sequence). The CDR3 is made up of 12 amino acids. Points from the study as a whole: Skin or GI-infiltrating T cells shared few TRB sequences with blood. Recipient CMV seropositivity and CMV reactivation strongly tracked TRB clonality. Later post-transplant blood repertoires were often dominated by donor CD8+ memory clones.

This clone occurred many times. Antigen: not known. Cyclophosphamide on days +3 and +4 followed busulfan-fludarabine conditioning and a marrow graft. The gene calls are TRBV7-9 and TRBJ1-1; unclear D gene. The sequence was collected from a female patient aged 50 to 60 who received an allogeneic stem cell transplant from a related donor, was CMV-positive, and had no GVHD. Some T cells may be graft donor cells. The sequencing used PBMCs, collected after allogeneic stem cell transplant with posttransplant cyclophosphamide. CDR3 nucleotides: TGTGCCAGCAGCTTCGGGTATACTGAAGCTTTCTTT. It is translated as CASSFGYTEAFF.